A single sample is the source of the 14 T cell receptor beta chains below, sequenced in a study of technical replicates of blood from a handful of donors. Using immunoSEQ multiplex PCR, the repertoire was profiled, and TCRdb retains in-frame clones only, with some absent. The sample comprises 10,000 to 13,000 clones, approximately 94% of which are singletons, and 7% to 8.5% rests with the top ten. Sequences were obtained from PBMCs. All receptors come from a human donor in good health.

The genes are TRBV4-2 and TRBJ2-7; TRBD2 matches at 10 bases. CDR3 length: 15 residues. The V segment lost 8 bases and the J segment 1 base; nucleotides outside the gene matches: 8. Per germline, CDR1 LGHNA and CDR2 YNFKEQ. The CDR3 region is CASGRGAGGSYEQYF. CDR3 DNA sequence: TGTGCCAGCGGGAGGGGAGCGGGAGGGTCCTACGAGCAGTACTTC.

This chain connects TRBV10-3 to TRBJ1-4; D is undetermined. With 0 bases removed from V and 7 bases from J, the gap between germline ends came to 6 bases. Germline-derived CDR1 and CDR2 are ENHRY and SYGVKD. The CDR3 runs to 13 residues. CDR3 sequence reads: CAISESSVEKLFF. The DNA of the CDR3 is TGTGCCATCAGTGAGTCTTCTGTTGAAAAACTGTTTTTT.

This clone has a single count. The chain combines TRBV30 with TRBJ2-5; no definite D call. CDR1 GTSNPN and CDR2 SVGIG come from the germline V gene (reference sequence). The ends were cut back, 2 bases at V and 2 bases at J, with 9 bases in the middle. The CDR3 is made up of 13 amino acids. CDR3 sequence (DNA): TGTGCCTGGAGTCTGAAACAGCAAGAGACCCAGTACTTC. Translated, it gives CAWSLKQQETQYF.

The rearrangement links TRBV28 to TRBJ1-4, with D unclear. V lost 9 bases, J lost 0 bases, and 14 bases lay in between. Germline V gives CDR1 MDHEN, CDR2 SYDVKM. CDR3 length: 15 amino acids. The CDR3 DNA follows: TGTGCCAGTAGGAGGGCACCGGCAACTAATGAAAAACTGTTTTTT. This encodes CASRRAPATNEKLFF.

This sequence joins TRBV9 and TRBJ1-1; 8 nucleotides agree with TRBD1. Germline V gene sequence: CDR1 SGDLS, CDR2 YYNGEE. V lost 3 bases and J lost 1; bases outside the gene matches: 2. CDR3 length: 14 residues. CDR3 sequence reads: CASSDTGGNTEAFF. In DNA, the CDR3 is TGTGCCAGCAGCGACACAGGGGGGAACACTGAAGCTTTCTTT.

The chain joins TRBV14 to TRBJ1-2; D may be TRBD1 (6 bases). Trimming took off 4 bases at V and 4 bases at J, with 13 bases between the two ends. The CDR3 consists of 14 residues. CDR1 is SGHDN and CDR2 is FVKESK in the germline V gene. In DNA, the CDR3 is TGTGCCAGCAGCCTGGTCAGGGACACCTATGGCTACACCTTC. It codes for CASSLVRDTYGYTF.

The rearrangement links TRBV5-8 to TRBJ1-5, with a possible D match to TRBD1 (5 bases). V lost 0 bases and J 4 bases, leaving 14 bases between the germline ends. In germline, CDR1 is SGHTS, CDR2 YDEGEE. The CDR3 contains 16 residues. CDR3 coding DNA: TGTGCCAGCAGCTTGGCGGGGGGTGGTGTTAATCAGCCCCAGCATTTT. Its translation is CASSLAGGGVNQPQHF.

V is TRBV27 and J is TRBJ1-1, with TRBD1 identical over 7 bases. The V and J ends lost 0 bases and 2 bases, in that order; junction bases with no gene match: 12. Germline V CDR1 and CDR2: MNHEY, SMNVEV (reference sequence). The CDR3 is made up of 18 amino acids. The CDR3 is CASSLSYWTGGGNTEAFF. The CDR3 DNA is TGTGCCAGCAGTTTATCGTACTGGACAGGCGGAGGCAACACTGAAGCTTTCTTT.

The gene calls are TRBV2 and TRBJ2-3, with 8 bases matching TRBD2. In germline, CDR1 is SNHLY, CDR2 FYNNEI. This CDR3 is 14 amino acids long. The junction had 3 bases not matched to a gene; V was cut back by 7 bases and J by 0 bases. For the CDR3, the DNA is TGTGCCAGCAAGGCTAGCGGGAGCACAGATACGCAGTATTTT. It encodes CASKASGSTDTQYF. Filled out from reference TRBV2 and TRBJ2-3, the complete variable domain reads EPEVTQTPSHQVTQMGQEVILRCVPISNHLYFYWYRQILGQKVEFLVSFYNNEISEKSEIFDDQFSVERPDGSNFTLKIRSTKLEDSAMYFCASKASGSTDTQYFGPGTRLTVL.

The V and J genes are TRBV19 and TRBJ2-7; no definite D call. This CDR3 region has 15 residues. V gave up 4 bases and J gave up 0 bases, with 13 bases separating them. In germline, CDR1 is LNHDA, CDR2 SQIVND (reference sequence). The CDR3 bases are TGTGCCAGTAGTAATCGCCAGGCAAGCTCCTACGAGCAGTACTTC. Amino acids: CASSNRQASSYEQYF.

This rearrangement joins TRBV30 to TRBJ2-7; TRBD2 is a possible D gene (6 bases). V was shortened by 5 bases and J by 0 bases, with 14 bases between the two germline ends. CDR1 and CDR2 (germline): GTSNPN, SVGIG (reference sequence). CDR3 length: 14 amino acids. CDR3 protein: CAWAPDGSSYEQYF. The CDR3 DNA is TGTGCCTGGGCCCCCGACGGGAGCTCCTACGAGCAGTACTTC.

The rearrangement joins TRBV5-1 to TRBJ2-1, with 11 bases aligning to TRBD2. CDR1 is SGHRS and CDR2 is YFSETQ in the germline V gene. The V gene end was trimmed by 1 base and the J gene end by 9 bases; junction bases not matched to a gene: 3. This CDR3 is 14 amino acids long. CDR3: CASSLRLAGSEQFF. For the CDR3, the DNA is TGCGCCAGCAGCTTGCGACTAGCGGGGTCTGAGCAGTTCTTC.

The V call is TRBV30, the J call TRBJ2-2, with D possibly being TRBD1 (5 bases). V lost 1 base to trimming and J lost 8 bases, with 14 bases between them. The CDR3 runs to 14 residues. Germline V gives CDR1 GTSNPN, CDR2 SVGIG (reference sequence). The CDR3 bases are TGTGCCTGGAGTGATTCGGACATAATTGGGGAGCTGTTTTTT. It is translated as CAWSDSDIIGELFF. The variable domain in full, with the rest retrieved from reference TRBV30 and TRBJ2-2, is SQTIHQWPATLVQPVGSPLSLECTVEGTSNPNLYWYRQAAGRGLQLLFYSVGIGQISSEVPQNLSASRPQDRQFILSSKKLLLSDSGFYLCAWSDSDIIGELFFGEGSRLTVL.

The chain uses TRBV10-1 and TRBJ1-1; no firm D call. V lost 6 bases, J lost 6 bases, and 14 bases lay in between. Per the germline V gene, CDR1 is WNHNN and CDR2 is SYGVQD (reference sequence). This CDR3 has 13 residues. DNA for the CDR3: TGCGCCAGCAGCCCGCAACCGGAGGCTGAAGCTTTCTTT. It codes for CASSPQPEAEAFF.